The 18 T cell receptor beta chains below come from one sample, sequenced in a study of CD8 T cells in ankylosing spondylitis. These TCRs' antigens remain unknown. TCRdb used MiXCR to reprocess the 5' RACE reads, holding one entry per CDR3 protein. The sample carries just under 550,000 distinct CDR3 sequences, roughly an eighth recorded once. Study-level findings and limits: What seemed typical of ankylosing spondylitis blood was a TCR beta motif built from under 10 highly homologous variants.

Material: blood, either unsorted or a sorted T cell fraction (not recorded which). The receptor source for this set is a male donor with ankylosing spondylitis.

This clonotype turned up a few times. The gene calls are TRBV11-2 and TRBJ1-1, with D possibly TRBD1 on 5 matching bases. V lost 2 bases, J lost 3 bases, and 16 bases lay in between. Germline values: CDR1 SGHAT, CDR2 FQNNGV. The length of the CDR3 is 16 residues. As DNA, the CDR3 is TGTGCCAGCAGCTTAAATTCGCGGGGACGGTACACTGAAGCTTTCTTT. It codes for CASSLNSRGRYTEAFF.

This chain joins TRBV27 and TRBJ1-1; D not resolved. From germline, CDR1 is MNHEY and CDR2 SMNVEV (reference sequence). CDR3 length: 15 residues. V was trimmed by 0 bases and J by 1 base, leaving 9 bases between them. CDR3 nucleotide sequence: TGTGCCAGCAGTTTATCTCCGTGGGGGAACACTGAAGCTTTCTTT. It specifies CASSLSPWGNTEAFF.

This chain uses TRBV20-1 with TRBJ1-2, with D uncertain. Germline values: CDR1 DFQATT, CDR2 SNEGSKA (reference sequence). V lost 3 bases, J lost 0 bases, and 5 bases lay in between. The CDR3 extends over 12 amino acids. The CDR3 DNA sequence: TGCAGTGCTAGCTCTCCTAACTATGGCTACACCTTC. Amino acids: CSASSPNYGYTF.

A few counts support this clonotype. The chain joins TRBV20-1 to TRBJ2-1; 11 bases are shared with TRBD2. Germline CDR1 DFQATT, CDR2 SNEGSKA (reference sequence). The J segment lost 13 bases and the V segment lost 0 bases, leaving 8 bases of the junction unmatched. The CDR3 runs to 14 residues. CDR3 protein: CSARDRIAGGLQFF. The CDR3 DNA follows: TGCAGTGCTAGAGATAGGATAGCGGGAGGGCTTCAGTTCTTC.

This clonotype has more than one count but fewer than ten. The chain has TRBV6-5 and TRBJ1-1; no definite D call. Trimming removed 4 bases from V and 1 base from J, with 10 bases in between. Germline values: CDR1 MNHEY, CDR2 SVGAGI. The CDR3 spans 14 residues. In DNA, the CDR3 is TGTGCCAGCAGTTTTTCGGGTGGGAACACTGAAGCTTTCTTT. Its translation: CASSFSGGNTEAFF.

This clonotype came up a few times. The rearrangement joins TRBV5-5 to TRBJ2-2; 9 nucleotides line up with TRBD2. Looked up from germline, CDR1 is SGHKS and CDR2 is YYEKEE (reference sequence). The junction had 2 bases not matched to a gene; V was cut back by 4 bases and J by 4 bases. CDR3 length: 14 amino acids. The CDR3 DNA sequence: TGTGCCAGCAGCGGGACTAGCAGCACCGGGGAGCTGTTTTTT. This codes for CASSGTSSTGELFF.

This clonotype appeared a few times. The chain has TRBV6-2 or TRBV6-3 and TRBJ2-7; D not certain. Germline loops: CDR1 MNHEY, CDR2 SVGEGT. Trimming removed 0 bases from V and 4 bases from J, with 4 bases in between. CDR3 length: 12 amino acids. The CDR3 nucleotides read TGTGCCAGCAGTTACTCGGAATACGAGCAGTACGTC. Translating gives CASSYSEYEQYV.

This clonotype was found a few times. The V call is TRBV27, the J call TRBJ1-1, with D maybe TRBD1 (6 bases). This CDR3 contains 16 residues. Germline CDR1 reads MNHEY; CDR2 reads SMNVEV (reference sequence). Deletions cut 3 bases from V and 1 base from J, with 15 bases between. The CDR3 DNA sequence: TGTGCCAGCAGTTTGACCCCCAGGGGATCGAACACTGAAGCTTTCTTT. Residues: CASSLTPRGSNTEAFF.

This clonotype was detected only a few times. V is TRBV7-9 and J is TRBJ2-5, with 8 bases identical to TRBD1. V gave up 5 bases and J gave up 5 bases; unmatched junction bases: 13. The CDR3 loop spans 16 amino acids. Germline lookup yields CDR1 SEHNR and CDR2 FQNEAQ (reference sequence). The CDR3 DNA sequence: TGTGCCAGCAGCCCAAGGGACAGGCAAGGGGGGGAGACCCAGTACTTC. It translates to CASSPRDRQGGETQYF.

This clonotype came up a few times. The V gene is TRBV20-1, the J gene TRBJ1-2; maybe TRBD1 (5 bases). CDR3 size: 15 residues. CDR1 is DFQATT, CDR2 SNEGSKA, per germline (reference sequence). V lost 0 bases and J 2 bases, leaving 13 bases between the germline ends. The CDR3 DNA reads TGCAGTGCTAGAGATACTGGGGCTCCAAACTATGGCTACACCTTC. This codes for CSARDTGAPNYGYTF.

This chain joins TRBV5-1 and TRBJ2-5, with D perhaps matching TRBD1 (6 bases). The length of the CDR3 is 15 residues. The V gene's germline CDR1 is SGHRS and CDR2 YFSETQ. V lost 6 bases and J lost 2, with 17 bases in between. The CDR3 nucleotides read TGCGCCAGCAAGGTTAGGGGGACGACTCAAGAGACCCAGTACTTC. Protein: CASKVRGTTQETQYF.

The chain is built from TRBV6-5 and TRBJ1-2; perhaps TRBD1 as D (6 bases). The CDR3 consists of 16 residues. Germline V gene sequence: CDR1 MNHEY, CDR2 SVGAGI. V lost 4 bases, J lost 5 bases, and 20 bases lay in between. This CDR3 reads CASSFILQGISYGYTF. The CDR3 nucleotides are TGTGCCAGCAGTTTCATACTACAGGGTATTTCTTATGGCTACACCTTC.

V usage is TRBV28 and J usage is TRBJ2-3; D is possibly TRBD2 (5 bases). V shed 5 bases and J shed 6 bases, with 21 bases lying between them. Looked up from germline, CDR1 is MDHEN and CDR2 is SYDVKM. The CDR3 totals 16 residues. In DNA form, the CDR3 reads TGTGCCAGCAGTCTAGATAGCGTTTTAGAGGAGGATACGCAGTATTTT. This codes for CASSLDSVLEEDTQYF. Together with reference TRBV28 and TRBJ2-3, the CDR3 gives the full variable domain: DVKVTQSSRYLVKRTGEKVFLECVQDMDHENMFWYRQDPGLGLRLIYFSYDVKMKEKGDIPEGYSVSREKKERFSLILESASTNQTSMYLCASSLDSVLEEDTQYFGPGTRLTVL.

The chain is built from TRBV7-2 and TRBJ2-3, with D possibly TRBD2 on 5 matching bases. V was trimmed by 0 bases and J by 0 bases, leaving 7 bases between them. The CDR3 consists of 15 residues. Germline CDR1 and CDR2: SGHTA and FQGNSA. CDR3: CASSLARGSTDTQYF. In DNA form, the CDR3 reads TGTGCCAGCAGCTTAGCCCGGGGTAGCACAGATACGCAGTATTTT.

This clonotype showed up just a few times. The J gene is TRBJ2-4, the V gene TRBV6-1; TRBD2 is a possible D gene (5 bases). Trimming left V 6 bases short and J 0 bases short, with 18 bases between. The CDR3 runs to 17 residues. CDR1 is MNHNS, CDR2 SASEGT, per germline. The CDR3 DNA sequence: TGTGCCAGCAGGCCCGTGGGGAGTACCTTAGCCAAAAACATTCAGTACTTC. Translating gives CASRPVGSTLAKNIQYF.

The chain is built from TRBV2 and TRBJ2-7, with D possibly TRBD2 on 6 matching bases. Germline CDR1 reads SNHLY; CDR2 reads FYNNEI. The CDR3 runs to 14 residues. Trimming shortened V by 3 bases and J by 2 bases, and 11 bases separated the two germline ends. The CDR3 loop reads CASSDVAAAYEQYV. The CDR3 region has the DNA TGTGCCAGCAGTGACGTAGCGGCCGCCTACGAGCAGTACGTC.

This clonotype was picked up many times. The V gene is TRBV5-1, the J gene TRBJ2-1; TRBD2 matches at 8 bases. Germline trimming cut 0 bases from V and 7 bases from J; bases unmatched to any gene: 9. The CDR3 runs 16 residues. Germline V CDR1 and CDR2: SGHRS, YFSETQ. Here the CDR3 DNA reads TGCGCCAGCAGCTTGGAGCGGGAGAGTGGGTTAAATGAGCAGTTCTTC. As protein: CASSLERESGLNEQFF.

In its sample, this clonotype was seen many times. CDR3 sequence (DNA): TGTGCCAGCAACCAAGCCCGGGACAGGGCCGGGGAGCAGTTCTTC. Translated, it gives CASNQARDRAGEQFF. This chain links TRBV7-9 with TRBJ2-1, with TRBD1 identical over 9 bases. This CDR3 has 15 amino acids. Germline CDR1 is SEHNR and CDR2 is FQNEAQ (reference sequence). Germline trimming cut 7 bases from V and 10 bases from J; bases unmatched to any gene: 14.